These 18 T cell receptor beta chains share one sample of origin, sequenced in a study of blood T cell repertoires in COVID-19. Here immunoSEQ multiplex PCR was the method, and the copy in TCRdb shows in-frame clones only, minus some. The table lists 200,000 to 250,000 clones, around 83% of them singletons. Sequencing input: peripheral blood. These TCRs come from a woman in her forties or fifties with COVID-19, enrolled during active disease.

This sequence joins TRBV25-1 and TRBJ1-3, with D possibly being TRBD1 (6 bases). V was trimmed by 6 bases and J by 2 bases, leaving 14 bases between them. Germline assignment: CDR1 MGHDK and CDR2 SYGVNS. This CDR3 contains 15 residues. Written as DNA, the CDR3 is TGTGCCAGCAGCTTTCCAGGGGTAACTGGAAACACCATATATTTT. Protein sequence: CASSFPGVTGNTIYF.

J is TRBJ2-7 and V is TRBV13; D unclear. The CDR3 has 12 amino acids. CDR1 and CDR2 (germline): PRHDT, FYEKMQ (reference sequence). The ends were cut back, 3 bases at V and 0 bases at J, with 3 bases in the middle. CDR3 protein: CASSLSSYEQYF. CDR3 coding DNA: TGTGCCAGCAGCTTGAGCTCCTACGAGCAGTACTTC.

The chain combines TRBV4-1 with TRBJ2-5, with TRBD2 matching over 7 bases. V shed 2 bases, J shed 4 bases, and the junction held 7 bases outside the gene matches. Germline CDR1 is MGHRA and CDR2 is YSYEKL. The CDR3 has 15 residues. CDR3 sequence (DNA): TGCGCCAGCAGCCAACTTGGACTAGTTGGAGAGACCCAGTACTTC. It yields the protein CASSQLGLVGETQYF.

The CDR3 is CASSEAWTANYGYTF. In DNA form, the CDR3 reads TGTGCCAGCAGCGAGGCCTGGACAGCCAACTATGGCTACACCTTC. The rearrangement joins TRBV9 to TRBJ1-2; possible D gene TRBD1, 6 bases. V lost 3 bases and J lost 2, with 14 bases in between. There are 15 residues in the CDR3. The germline gives CDR1 SGDLS, CDR2 YYNGEE. Full variable domain (missing parts from reference TRBV9 and TRBJ1-2): DSGVTQTPKHLITATGQRVTLRCSPRSGDLSVYWYQQSLDQGLQFLIQYYNGEERAKGNILERFSAQQFPDLHSELNLSSLELGDSALYFCASSEAWTANYGYTFGSGTRLTVV.

V gene TRBV28 combines with J gene TRBJ1-2; D not certain. CDR1 is MDHEN and CDR2 is SYDVKM in the germline V gene. Between the trimmed V and J ends, which lost 2 bases and 9 bases, there was a span of 7 bases. This CDR3 spans 11 amino acids. CDR3 sequence (DNA): TGTGCCAGCAGTTTAGAGAGTCGCTACACCTTC. It is translated as CASSLESRYTF.

V is TRBV28 and J is TRBJ2-5; D gene unclear. The CDR3 has 12 amino acids. Looked up from germline, CDR1 is MDHEN and CDR2 is SYDVKM. V was pared by 8 bases and J by 5 bases, with 12 bases between. The CDR3 sequence is CASQVGWETQYF. The CDR3 DNA reads TGTGCCAGCCAGGTTGGCTGGGAGACCCAGTACTTC. The whole variable domain, remainder taken from reference TRBV28 and TRBJ2-5, is DVKVTQSSRYLVKRTGEKVFLECVQDMDHENMFWYRQDPGLGLRLIYFSYDVKMKEKGDIPEGYSVSREKKERFSLILESASTNQTSMYLCASQVGWETQYFGPGTRLLVL.

The V call is TRBV30, the J call TRBJ2-2; possible D gene TRBD1, 6 bases. The CDR3 spans 16 residues. V lost 4 bases, J lost 3 bases, and 18 bases lay in between. From germline, CDR1 is GTSNPN and CDR2 SVGIG (reference sequence). CDR3: CAWTPRGNSYTGELFF. The CDR3 coding sequence is TGTGCCTGGACCCCCAGGGGAAATTCGTACACCGGGGAGCTGTTTTTT.

This clone was counted a few times. The chain uses TRBV27 and TRBJ1-3, with D tentatively TRBD1 (5 bases). V was shortened by 5 bases and J by 3 bases, with 17 bases between the two germline ends. Germline assignment: CDR1 MNHEY and CDR2 SMNVEV (reference sequence). This CDR3 has 16 residues. CDR3 nucleotides: TGTGCCAGCAGTCCCCTTCAGGGAGGGGTTGGAAACACCATATATTTT. This encodes CASSPLQGGVGNTIYF.

This clone has more than one count but fewer than ten. In DNA form, the CDR3 reads TGTGCCAGCAGTTACTCTGGCAGCTCTGGAAACACCATATATTTT. Translation: CASSYSGSSGNTIYF. This chain uses TRBV6-5 with TRBJ1-3; D is uncertain. The CDR3 runs to 15 residues. The germline V gene has CDR1 MNHEY and CDR2 SVGAGI. Trimming removed 0 bases from V and 0 bases from J, with 6 bases in between.

This chain joins TRBV5-1 and TRBJ2-2; 13 nucleotides align to TRBD2. With 5 bases clipped from V and 7 bases from J, the junction kept 20 bases outside the gene matches. The germline CDR1 and CDR2 sequences are SGHRS and YFSETQ. The length of the CDR3 is 20 residues. This CDR3 reads CASSRPQETSGGPGDGELFF. In DNA, the CDR3 is TGCGCCAGCAGTCGCCCCCAAGAGACTAGCGGGGGGCCGGGTGACGGGGAGCTGTTTTTT.

The gene calls are TRBV19 and TRBJ2-6, with D possibly being TRBD1 (5 bases). Between the trimmed V and J ends, which lost 7 bases and 4 bases, there was a span of 8 bases. There are 13 residues in the CDR3. In germline, CDR1 is LNHDA, CDR2 SQIVND (reference sequence). The CDR3 loop is CASTPGGANVLTF. The CDR3 DNA follows: TGTGCCAGTACCCCAGGGGGGGCCAACGTCCTGACTTTC.

The chain has TRBV5-6 and TRBJ1-2; maybe TRBD1 (6 bases). Germline V gene sequence: CDR1 SGHDT, CDR2 YYEEEE. The V end was cut by 4 bases, the J end by 4 bases, with 14 bases between. There are 14 residues in the CDR3. This CDR3 is CASSLQGFVYGYTF. The CDR3 nucleotides read TGTGCCAGCAGCCTACAGGGTTTTGTCTATGGCTACACCTTC.

V and J are TRBV11-2 and TRBJ1-2; D unclear. Germline V gene lookup returns CDR1 SGHAT and CDR2 FQNNGV. V was pared by 1 base and J by 0 bases, with 6 bases between. CDR3 length: 14 amino acids. CDR3 DNA: TGTGCCAGCAGCTTAGTTCTAGCTAACTATGGCTACACCTTC. This codes for CASSLVLANYGYTF.

V and J are TRBV13 and TRBJ2-2; no clear D. CDR3 length: 15 residues. V lost 1 base and J 1 base, leaving 7 bases between the germline ends. Germline V gene sequence: CDR1 PRHDT, CDR2 FYEKMQ (reference sequence). Written as DNA, the CDR3 is TGTGCCAGCAGCTTAGCCCTCCGGAACACCGGGGAGCTGTTTTTT. As protein: CASSLALRNTGELFF.

The chain has TRBV19 and TRBJ1-5, with 8 nucleotides matching TRBD1. Trimming cost V 3 bases and J 0 bases; bases outside gene matches: 10. Germline V gene lookup returns CDR1 LNHDA and CDR2 SQIVND (reference sequence). The CDR3 has 18 amino acids. CDR3 in DNA: TGTGCCAGTAGTATTCAGGGCCCCAGGGGGCATAGCAATCAGCCCCAGCATTTT. It codes for CASSIQGPRGHSNQPQHF.

CDR3 DNA sequence: TGTGCCAGCAGTGAAGTCTCCGGCGGCTCCTATAATTCACCCCTCCACTTT. This gives the protein CASSEVSGGSYNSPLHF. The chain has TRBV6-1 and TRBJ1-6; the D is unclear. This CDR3 is 17 amino acids long. V was trimmed by 1 base and J by 0 bases, leaving 10 bases between them. CDR1 and CDR2 from the germline V gene are MNHNS and SASEGT.

The rearrangement uses TRBV6-2 or TRBV6-3 and TRBJ2-7; D possibly corresponds to TRBD1 (6 bases). Trimming pared 0 bases from V and 0 bases from J, leaving 12 bases between. Germline values: CDR1 MNHEY, CDR2 SVGEGT. The CDR3 loop spans 16 amino acids. The CDR3 loop reads CASSYSTDSSSYEQYF. For the CDR3, the DNA is TGTGCCAGCAGTTACTCGACGGACAGTAGCTCCTACGAGCAGTACTTC.

In its sample, this clone was seen once. This sequence joins TRBV7-9 and TRBJ2-3, with D maybe TRBD1 (6 bases). Trimming cost V 6 bases and J 1 base, with 20 bases left between them. Germline V gives CDR1 SEHNR, CDR2 FQNEAQ (reference sequence). The CDR3 covers 17 residues. The chain's CDR3 is CASRRGTLPLGTDTQYF. The CDR3 nucleotides are TGTGCCAGCAGGAGGGGGACACTTCCTTTGGGCACAGATACGCAGTATTTT. The full variable domain, rest sourced from reference TRBV7-9 and TRBJ2-3, is DTGVSQNPRHKITKRGQNVTFRCDPISEHNRLYWYRQTLGQGPEFLTYFQNEAQLEKSRLLSDRFSAERPKGSFSTLEIQRTEQGDSAMYLCASRRGTLPLGTDTQYFGPGTRLTVL.